These 12 T cell receptor beta chains were sequenced from one sample in a study of T cells expressing NK-cell markers. TCRdb re-analyzed the 5' RACE reads; it lists each CDR3 protein once, without DNA. The table lists about 450,000 distinct CDR3 sequences, with 7.3% in the top ten. Sequencing used blood T cells: a sorted CD56 or NKG2C T cell subset, CD4+ or CD8+ T cells, or bulk PBMC T cells (not recorded which). These receptors were collected from a woman aged 18 to 75 in good health.

The chain is built from TRBV18 and TRBJ2-3; TCRdb lists TRBD1, though no DNA is available to test this call. This CDR3 spans 14 amino acids. Germline CDR1 KGHSH, CDR2 LQKENI. The CDR3 reads CASSQGTGTNTQYF.

The V and J genes are TRBV4-1 and TRBJ2-7; absent DNA, TCRdb's TRBD1 call cannot be checked. Germline V gene lookup returns CDR1 MGHRA and CDR2 YSYEKL. The CDR3 length is 14 residues. The CDR3 sequence: CASSLLTGGYEQYF.

The genes are TRBV18 and TRBJ1-1; absent DNA, TCRdb's TRBD1 call cannot be checked. CDR1 KGHSH and CDR2 LQKENI come from the germline V gene. The CDR3 totals 14 residues. The CDR3 spells CASSPWTGDTEAFF.

The V call is TRBV18, the J call TRBJ2-5. The length of the CDR3 is 13 residues. Germline V gives CDR1 KGHSH, CDR2 LQKENI. CDR3 in amino acids: CASSPRLQETQYF. Full variable domain (outside the CDR3, taken from reference TRBV18 and TRBJ2-5): NAGVMQNPRHLVRRRGQEARLRCSPMKGHSHVYWYRQLPEEGLKFMVYLQKENIIDESGMPKERFSAEFPKEGPSILRIQQVVRGDSAAYFCASSPRLQETQYFGPGTRLLVL.

The rearrangement links TRBV18 to TRBJ2-1; no DNA is available, so the TRBD2 call from TCRdb remains unchecked. The V gene's germline CDR1 is KGHSH and CDR2 LQKENI. The CDR3 length is 15 residues. The CDR3 sequence: CASSPVAGGYNEQFF.

The gene calls are TRBV3-1 and TRBJ1-1. The CDR3 covers 13 residues. Germline loops: CDR1 LGHDT, CDR2 YNNKEL (reference sequence). CDR3 in amino acids: CASSQLVRAEAFF.

The chain employs TRBV9 and TRBJ2-1; TCRdb's assignment of TRBD2 cannot be checked, as there is no DNA. Germline CDR1 and CDR2: SGDLS and YYNGEE. This CDR3 is 14 amino acids long. This CDR3 reads CASSDSGRANEQFF.

V gene TRBV30 combines with J gene TRBJ2-2; no DNA is available, so the TRBD2 call from TCRdb remains unchecked. CDR1 and CDR2 from the germline V gene are GTSNPN and SVGIG (reference sequence). This CDR3 is 13 amino acids long. This CDR3 reads CARGLVSTGELFF.

This rearrangement joins TRBV24-1 to TRBJ2-2; absent DNA, TCRdb's TRBD2 call cannot be checked. Germline-derived CDR1 and CDR2 are KGHDR and SFDVKD. This CDR3 has 15 residues. This CDR3 reads CATSDSWEETGELFF.

CDR3 loop: CASSYSISGYTEAFF. J is TRBJ1-1 and V is TRBV6-5. Germline assignment: CDR1 MNHEY and CDR2 SVGAGI. This CDR3 has 15 amino acids.

The chain uses TRBV19 and TRBJ2-7; TCRdb returns TRBD1, unconfirmable since there is no DNA. The CDR3 has 15 amino acids. In germline, CDR1 is LNHDA, CDR2 SQIVND (reference sequence). The CDR3 reads CASSISGQGRYEQYF.

The chain combines TRBV20-1 with TRBJ2-5; TCRdb names TRBD1, which stays unverified in the absence of DNA. Per germline, CDR1 DFQATT and CDR2 SNEGSKA (reference sequence). CDR3 length: 14 amino acids. CDR3 loop: CSASLTGGGETQYF.